This T cell receptor beta chain was found in a study of blood T cell repertoires in COVID-19. Overall study: Acute-phase and convalescent COVID-19 samples originated in the United States, Italy and Spain. The analysed material was cDNA or gDNA that came from T cells, B-cell-depleted T cells, or PBMCs.

In the authors' methods: Nucleated cell number was recorded as an estimate derived from reference gene primer amplification. TCRdb's table, derived via immunoSEQ multiplex PCR, lists solely in-frame clones and lacks some. V, J and clone size are taken as reported in that table, and D and trimming were inferred from the DNA itself. The sample lists almost 100,000 clones, roughly 86% occurring once. The CDR3 runs 19 residues. V was cut by 3 bases and J by 0 bases, with 22 bases left in between. The germline V gene encodes CDR1 SGHKS and CDR2 YYEKEE (reference sequence). V and J are TRBV5-5 and TRBJ1-5; D might be TRBD1 (6 bases). The clonotype comes from a man aged 45-60 years with acute or convalescent COVID-19. Sequences were obtained from peripheral blood. This CDR3 reads CASSSRPLTGTYSNQPQHF. In DNA form, the CDR3 reads TGTGCCAGCAGCTCCAGACCTTTGACAGGAACATATAGCAATCAGCCCCAGCATTTT.